The clone carrying this T cell receptor beta chain occurred a few times. The protocol was immunoSEQ multiplex PCR, while the TCRdb copy is restricted to in-frame clones and leaves out a portion. The sample comprises about 11,000 clones, 70% to 85% of which are singletons, and around 9.3% rests with the top ten. The sample is drawn from a study of PD-1 blockade in classical Hodgkin lymphoma. Turning to the study itself: The study gave patients nivolumab 3 mg/kg intravenously every 2 weeks.

With no exception, relapse followed autologous stem cell transplantation in all patients, and brentuximab vedotin exposure varied. The length of the CDR3 is 14 residues. The receptor comes from a human donor with classical Hodgkin lymphoma. The source material was peripheral blood mononuclear cells (PBMCs), sampled at baseline. The chain combines TRBV21-1 with TRBJ2-1; TRBD2, the D gene given by the table, was not confirmed from the DNA. TRBV21-1 is a documented pseudogene. CDR3 coding DNA: TGTGCCAGCAGCGGGTCGCGGACCTACAATGAGCAGTTCTTC. This codes for CASSGSRTYNEQFF.